This T cell receptor beta chain is drawn from a study of shared clonotypes between healthy human individuals. As processed by the authors: Without quality scores, immunoSEQ junctional reads could not be filtered like full-length reads. Assay: immunoSEQ multiplex PCR; the TCRdb copy retains only in-frame clones and omits some. V, J and clone size are taken as reported in that table, and D and trimming were inferred from the DNA itself. The sample lists some 1.5 million clones; 95% to 99% were seen once. The CDR3 has 14 amino acids. Germline V CDR1 and CDR2: ENHRY, SYGVKD. Deletions cut 3 bases from V and 0 bases from J, with 9 bases between.

Sequencing was carried out using naive CD4+ T cells sorted from blood. Subset meaning: CD45RA+ positively selected. The TCR originated in a young man in good health. The chain recombines TRBV10-3 with TRBJ2-7, with no clear D. The CDR3 sequence is CAISEEASSYEQYF. CDR3 coding DNA: TGTGCCATCAGTGAAGAGGCGAGCTCCTACGAGCAGTACTTC.